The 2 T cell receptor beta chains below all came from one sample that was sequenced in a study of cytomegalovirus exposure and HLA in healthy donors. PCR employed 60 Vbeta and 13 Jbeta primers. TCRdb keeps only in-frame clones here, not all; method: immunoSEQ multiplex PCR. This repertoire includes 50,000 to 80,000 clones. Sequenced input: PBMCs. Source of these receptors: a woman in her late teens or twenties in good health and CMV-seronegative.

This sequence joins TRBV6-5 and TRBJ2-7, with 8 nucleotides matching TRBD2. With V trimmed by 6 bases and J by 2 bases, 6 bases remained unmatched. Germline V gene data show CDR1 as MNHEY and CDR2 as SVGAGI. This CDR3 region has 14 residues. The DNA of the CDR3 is TGTGCCAGCAGCTCCCCCGGGGGGGCCTACGAGCAGTACTTC. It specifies CASSSPGGAYEQYF.

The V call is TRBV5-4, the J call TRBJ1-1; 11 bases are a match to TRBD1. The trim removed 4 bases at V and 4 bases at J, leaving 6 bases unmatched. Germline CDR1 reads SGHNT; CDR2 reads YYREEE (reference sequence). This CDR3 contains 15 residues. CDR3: CASSLDRGRSTEAFF. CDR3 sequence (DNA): TGTGCCAGCAGCCTGGACAGGGGGCGAAGCACTGAAGCTTTCTTT. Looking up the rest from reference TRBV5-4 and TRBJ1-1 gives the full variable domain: ETGVTQSPTHLIKTRGQQVTLRCSSQSGHNTVSWYQQALGQGPQFIFQYYREEENGRGNFPPRFSGLQFPNYSSELNVNALELDDSALYLCASSLDRGRSTEAFFGQGTRLTVV.